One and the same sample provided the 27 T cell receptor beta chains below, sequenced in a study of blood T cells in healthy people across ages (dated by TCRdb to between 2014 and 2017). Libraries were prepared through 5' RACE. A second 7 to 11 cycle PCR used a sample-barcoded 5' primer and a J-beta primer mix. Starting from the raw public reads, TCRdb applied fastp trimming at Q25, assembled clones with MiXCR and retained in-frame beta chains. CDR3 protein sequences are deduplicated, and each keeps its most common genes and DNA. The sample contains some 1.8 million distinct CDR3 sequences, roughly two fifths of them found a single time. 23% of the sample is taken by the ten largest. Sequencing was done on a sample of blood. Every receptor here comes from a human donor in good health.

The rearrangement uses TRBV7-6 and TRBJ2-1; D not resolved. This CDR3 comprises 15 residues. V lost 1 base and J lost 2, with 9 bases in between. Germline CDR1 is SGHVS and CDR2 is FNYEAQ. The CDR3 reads CASSLDLGTYNEQFF. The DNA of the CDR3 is TGTGCCAGCAGCTTAGATCTGGGTACCTACAATGAGCAGTTCTTC.

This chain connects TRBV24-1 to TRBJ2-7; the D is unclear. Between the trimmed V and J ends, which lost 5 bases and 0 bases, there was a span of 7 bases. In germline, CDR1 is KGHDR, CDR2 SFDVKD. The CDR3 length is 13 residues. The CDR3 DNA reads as TGTGCCACCAGTGCTAAGAGCTCCTACGAGCAGTACTTC. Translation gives CATSAKSSYEQYF.

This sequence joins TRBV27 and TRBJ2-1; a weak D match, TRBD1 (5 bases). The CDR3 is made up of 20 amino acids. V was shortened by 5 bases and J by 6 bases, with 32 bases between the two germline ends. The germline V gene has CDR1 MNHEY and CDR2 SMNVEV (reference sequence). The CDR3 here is CASSPPERSWTATGLNEQFF. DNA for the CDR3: TGTGCCAGCAGTCCGCCCGAAAGGTCCTGGACCGCCACAGGTCTCAATGAGCAGTTCTTC.

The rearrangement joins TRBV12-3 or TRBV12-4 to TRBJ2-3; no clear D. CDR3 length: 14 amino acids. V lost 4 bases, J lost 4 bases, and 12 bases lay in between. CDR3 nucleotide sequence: TGTGCCAGCAGTTCCGACTTTGGGGCAGATACGCAGTATTTT. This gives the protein CASSSDFGADTQYF.

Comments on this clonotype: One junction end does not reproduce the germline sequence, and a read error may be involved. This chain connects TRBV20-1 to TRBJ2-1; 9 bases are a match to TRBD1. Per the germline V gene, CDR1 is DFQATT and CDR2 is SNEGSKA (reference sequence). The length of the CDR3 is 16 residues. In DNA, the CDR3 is TGCAGTGCTAGAGGGGACAGGGCCATATCCTGCAATGAGCAGTTCTTC. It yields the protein CSARGDRAISCNEQFF.

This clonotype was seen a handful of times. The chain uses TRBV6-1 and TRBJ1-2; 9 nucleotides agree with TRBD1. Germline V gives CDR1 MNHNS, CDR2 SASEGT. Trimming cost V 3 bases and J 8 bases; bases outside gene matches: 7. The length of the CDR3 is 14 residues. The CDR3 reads CASSEWTGAVGYTF. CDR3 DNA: TGTGCCAGCAGTGAGTGGACAGGGGCCGTAGGCTACACCTTC.

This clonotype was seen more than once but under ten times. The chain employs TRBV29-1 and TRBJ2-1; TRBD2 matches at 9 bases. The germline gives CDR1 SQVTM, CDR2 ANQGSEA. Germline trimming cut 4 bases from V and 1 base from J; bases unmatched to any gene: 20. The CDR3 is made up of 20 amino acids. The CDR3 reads CSVVGPLLLAGMGSYNEQFF. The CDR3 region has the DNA TGCAGCGTTGTTGGACCGTTATTACTAGCGGGTATGGGGTCCTACAATGAGCAGTTCTTC.

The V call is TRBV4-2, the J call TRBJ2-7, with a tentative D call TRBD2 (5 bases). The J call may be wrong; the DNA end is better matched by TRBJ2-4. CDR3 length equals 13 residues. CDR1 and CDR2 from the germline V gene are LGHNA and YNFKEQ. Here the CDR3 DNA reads TGTGCCAGCAGCCAGGAACGGGGTAACATTCAGTACTTC. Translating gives CASSQERGNIQYF.

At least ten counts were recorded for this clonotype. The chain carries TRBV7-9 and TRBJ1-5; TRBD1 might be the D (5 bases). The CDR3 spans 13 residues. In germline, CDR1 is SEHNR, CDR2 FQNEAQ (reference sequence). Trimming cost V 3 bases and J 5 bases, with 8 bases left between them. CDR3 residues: CASSLTDYQPQHF. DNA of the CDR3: TGTGCCAGCAGCTTGACAGATTATCAGCCCCAGCATTTT.

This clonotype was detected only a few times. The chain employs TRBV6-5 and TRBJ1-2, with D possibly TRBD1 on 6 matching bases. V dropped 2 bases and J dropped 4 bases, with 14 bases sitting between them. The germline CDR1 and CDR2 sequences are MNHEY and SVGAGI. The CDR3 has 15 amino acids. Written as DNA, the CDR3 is TGTGCCAGCAGTTACCGAGGGGGAGAGAGCTATGGCTACACCTTC. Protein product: CASSYRGGESYGYTF.

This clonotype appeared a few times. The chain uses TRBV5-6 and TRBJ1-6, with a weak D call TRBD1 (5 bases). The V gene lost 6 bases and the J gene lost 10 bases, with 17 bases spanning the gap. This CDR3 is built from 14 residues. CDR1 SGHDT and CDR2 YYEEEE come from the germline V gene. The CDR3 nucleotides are TGTGCCAGCACCCCGGGACGGATTGGGTCACCCCTCCACTTT. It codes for CASTPGRIGSPLHF.

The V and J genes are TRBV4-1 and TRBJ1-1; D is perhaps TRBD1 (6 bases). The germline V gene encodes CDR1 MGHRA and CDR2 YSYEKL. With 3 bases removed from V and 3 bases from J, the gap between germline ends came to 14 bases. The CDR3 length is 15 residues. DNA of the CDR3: TGCGCCAGCAGCCACCAGGGGTCGGAGGACACTGAAGCTTTCTTT. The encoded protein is CASSHQGSEDTEAFF.

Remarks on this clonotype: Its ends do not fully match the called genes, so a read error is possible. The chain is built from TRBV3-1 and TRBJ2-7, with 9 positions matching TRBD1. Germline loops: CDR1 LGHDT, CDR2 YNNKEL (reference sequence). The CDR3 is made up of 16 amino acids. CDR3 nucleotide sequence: TGCGCCAGCAGCTCCGGGACAGGGACCATTCGAGGAGAGCAGTACTTC. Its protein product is CASSSGTGTIRGEQYF.

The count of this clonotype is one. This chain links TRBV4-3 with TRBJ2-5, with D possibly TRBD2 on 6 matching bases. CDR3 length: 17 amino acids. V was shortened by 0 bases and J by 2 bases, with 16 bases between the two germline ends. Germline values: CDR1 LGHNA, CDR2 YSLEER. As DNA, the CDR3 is TGCGCCAGCAGCCAAGATTATGGCGGGGATTTTCAAGAGACCCAGTACTTC. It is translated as CASSQDYGGDFQETQYF.

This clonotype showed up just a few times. This chain's CDR3 is CASSQPGEETQYF. CDR3 bases: TGCGCCAGCAGCCAACCAGGGGAGGAGACCCAGTACTTC. The chain combines TRBV4-1 with TRBJ2-5; D is perhaps TRBD1 (6 bases). CDR1 is MGHRA, CDR2 YSYEKL, per germline. The CDR3 covers 13 residues. Trimming stripped 2 bases from V and 5 bases from J, with 9 bases between.

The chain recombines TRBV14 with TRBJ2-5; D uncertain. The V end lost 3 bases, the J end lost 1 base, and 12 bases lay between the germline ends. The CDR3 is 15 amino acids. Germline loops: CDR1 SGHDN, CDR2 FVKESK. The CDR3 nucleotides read TGTGCCAGCAGCCATCCACGACCAAGCCAAGAGACCCAGTACTTC. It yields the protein CASSHPRPSQETQYF.

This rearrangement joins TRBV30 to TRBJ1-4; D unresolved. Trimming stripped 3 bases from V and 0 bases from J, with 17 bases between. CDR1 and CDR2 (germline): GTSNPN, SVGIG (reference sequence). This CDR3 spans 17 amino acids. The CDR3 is CAWSRGLGEATNEKLFF. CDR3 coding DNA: TGTGCCTGGAGCCGCGGTTTGGGTGAGGCAACTAATGAAAAACTGTTTTTT. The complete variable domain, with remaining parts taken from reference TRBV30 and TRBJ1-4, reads SQTIHQWPATLVQPVGSPLSLECTVEGTSNPNLYWYRQAAGRGLQLLFYSVGIGQISSEVPQNLSASRPQDRQFILSSKKLLLSDSGFYLCAWSRGLGEATNEKLFFGSGTQLSVL.

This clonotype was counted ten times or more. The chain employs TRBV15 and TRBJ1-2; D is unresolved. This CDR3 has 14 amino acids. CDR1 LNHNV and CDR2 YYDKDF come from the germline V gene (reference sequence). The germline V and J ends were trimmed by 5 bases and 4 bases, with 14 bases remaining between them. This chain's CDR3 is CATSGPDGLYGYTF. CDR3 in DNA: TGTGCCACCAGCGGTCCGGACGGACTCTATGGCTACACCTTC.

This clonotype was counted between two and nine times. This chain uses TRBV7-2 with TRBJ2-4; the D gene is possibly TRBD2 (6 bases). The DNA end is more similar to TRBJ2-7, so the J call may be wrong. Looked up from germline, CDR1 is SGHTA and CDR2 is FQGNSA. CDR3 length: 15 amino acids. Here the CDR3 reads CASSLKISTSNEQYF. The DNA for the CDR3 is TGTGCCAGCAGCTTAAAAATCTCTACTAGCAACGAGCAGTACTTC.

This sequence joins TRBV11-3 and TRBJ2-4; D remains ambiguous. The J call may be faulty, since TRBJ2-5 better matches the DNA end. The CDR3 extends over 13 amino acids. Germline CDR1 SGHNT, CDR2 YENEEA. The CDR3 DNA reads TGTGCCAGCAGCTTAGATCAAACGGAGACCCAGTACTTC. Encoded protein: CASSLDQTETQYF.

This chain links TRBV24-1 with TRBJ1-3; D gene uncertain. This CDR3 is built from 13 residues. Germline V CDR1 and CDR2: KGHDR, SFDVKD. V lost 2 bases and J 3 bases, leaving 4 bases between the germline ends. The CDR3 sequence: CATSDYNGNTIYF. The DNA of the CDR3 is TGTGCCACCAGTGATTATAATGGAAACACCATATATTTT.

The CDR3 sequence is CASSPTDGTYEQYF. CDR3 bases: TGTGCCAGCAGTCCCACCGACGGGACCTACGAGCAGTACTTC. V usage is TRBV12-3 or TRBV12-4 and J usage is TRBJ2-7, with a tentative D call TRBD2 (5 bases). The CDR3 runs to 14 residues. The V and J ends lost 5 bases and 2 bases respectively, with 13 bases between them.

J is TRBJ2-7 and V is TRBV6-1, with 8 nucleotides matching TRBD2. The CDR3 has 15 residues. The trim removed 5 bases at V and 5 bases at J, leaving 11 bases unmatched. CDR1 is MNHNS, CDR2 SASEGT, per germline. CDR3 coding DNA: TGTGCCAGCAGTCGGCAAGCGGGGGTGGGCGACGAGCAGTACTTC. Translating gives CASSRQAGVGDEQYF.

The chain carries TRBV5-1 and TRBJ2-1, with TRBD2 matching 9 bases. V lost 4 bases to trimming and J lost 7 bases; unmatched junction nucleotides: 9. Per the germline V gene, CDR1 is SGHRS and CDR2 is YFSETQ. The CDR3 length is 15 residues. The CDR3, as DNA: TGCGCCAGCAGCATTGTACCTAGCGGGGATAATGAGCAGTTCTTC. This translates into CASSIVPSGDNEQFF. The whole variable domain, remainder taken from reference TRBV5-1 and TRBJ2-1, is KAGVTQTPRYLIKTRGQQVTLSCSPISGHRSVSWYQQTPGQGLQFLFEYFSETQRNKGNFPGRFSGRQFSNSRSEMNVSTLELGDSALYLCASSIVPSGDNEQFFGPGTRLTVL.

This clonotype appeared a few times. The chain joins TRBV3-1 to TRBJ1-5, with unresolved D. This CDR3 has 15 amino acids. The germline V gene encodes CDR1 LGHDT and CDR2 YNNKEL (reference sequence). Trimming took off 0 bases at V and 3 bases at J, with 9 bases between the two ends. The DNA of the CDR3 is TGTGCCAGCAGCCAAGATCAGCAGTACAATCAGCCCCAGCATTTT. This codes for CASSQDQQYNQPQHF.

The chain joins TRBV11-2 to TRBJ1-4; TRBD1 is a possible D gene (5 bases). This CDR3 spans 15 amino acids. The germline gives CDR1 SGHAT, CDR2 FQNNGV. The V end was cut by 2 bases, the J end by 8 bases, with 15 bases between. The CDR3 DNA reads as TGTGCCAGCAGCTTATTGACAGAGGGGCAAGAAAAACTGTTTTTT. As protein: CASSLLTEGQEKLFF.

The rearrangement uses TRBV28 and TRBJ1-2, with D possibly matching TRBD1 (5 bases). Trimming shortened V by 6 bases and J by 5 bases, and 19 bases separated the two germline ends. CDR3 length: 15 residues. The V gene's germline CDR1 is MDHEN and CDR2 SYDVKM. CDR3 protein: CASSPGLRESYGYTF. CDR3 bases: TGTGCCAGCAGCCCGGGACTCCGGGAGAGTTATGGCTACACCTTC.